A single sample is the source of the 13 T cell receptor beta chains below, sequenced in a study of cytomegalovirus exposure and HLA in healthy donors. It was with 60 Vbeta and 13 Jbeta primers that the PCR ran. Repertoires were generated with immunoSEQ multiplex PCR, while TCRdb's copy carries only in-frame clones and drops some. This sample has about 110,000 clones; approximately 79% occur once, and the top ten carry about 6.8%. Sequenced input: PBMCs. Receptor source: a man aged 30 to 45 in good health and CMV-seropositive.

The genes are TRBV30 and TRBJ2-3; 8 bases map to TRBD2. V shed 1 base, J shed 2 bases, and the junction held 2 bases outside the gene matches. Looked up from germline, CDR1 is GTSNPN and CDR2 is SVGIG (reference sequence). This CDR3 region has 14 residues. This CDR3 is CAWSGTSYTDTQYF. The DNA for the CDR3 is TGTGCCTGGAGTGGGACTAGCTACACAGATACGCAGTATTTT.

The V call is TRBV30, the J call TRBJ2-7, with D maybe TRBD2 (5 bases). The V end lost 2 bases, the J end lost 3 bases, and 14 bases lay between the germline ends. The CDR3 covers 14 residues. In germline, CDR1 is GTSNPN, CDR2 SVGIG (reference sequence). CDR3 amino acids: CAWSFGLGDYEQYF. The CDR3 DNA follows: TGTGCCTGGAGTTTTGGCCTCGGGGACTACGAGCAGTACTTC. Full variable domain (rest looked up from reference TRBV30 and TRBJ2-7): SQTIHQWPATLVQPVGSPLSLECTVEGTSNPNLYWYRQAAGRGLQLLFYSVGIGQISSEVPQNLSASRPQDRQFILSSKKLLLSDSGFYLCAWSFGLGDYEQYFGPGTRLTVT.

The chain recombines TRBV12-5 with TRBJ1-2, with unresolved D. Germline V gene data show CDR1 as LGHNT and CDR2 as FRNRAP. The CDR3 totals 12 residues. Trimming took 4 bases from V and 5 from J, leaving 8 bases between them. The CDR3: CASGSFGYGYTF. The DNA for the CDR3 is TGTGCTAGTGGTTCCTTCGGTTATGGCTACACCTTC. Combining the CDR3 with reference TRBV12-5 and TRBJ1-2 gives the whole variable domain DARVTQTPRHKVTEMGQEVTMRCQPILGHNTVFWYRQTMMQGLELLAYFRNRAPLDDSGMPKDRFSAEMPDATLATLKIQPSEPRDSAVYFCASGSFGYGYTFGSGTRLTVV.

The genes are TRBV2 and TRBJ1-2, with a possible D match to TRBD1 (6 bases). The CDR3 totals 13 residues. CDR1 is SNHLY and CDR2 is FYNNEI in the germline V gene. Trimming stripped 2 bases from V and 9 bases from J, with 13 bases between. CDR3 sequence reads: CASSEWDTESYTF. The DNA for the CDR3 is TGTGCCAGCAGTGAATGGGACACCGAAAGCTACACCTTC.

CDR3 in DNA: TGTGCCAGTAGTATTGACAGGGAAGGGTATACTGAAGCTTTCTTT. Translating it yields CASSIDREGYTEAFF. V is TRBV19 and J is TRBJ1-1; the match to TRBD1 covers 7 bases. V trimming: 3 bases; J trimming: 5 bases; junction bases outside the gene matches: 9. CDR1 and CDR2 from the germline V gene are LNHDA and SQIVND (reference sequence). The CDR3 loop spans 15 amino acids.

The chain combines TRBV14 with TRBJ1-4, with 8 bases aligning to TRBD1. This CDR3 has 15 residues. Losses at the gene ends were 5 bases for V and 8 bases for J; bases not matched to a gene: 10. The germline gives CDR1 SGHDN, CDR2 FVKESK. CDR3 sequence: CASSFSGQGVEKLFF. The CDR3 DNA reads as TGTGCCAGCAGCTTCTCCGGACAGGGCGTCGAAAAACTGTTTTTT.

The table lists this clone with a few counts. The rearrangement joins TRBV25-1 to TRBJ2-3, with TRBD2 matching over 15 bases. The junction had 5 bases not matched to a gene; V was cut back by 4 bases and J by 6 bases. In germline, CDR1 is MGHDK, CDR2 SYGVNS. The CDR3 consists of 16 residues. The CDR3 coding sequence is TGTGCCAGCAGTGGCTGGACTAGCGGGGGGGCCGATACGCAGTATTTT. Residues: CASSGWTSGGADTQYF.

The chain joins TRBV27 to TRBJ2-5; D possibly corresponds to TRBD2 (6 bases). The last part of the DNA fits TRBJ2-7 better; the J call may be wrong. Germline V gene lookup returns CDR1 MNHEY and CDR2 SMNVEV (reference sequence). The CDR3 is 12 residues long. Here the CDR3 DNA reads TGTGCCAGCAGTTTAGGGGGGTCCGAGCAGTACTTC. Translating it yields CASSLGGSEQYF.

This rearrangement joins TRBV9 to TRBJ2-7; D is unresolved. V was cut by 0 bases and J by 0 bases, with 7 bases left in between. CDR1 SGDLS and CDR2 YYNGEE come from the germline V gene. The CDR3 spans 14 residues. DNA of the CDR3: TGTGCCAGCAGCGTAGCAGGCGCCTCCTACGAGCAGTACTTC. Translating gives CASSVAGASYEQYF.

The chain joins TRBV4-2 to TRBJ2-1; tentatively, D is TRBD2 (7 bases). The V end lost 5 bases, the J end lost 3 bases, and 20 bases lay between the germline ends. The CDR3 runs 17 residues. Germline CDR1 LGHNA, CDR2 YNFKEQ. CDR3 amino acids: CASSVIPGAGDYNEQFF. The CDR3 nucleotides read TGTGCCAGCAGCGTAATCCCAGGGGCGGGGGACTACAATGAGCAGTTCTTC.

CDR3 sequence reads: CASSPGTGWTDTQYF. CDR3 bases: TGTGCCAGTAGTCCCGGGACAGGGTGGACAGATACGCAGTATTTT. J is TRBJ2-3 and V is TRBV19; 9 bases match TRBD1. Germline V gene lookup returns CDR1 LNHDA and CDR2 SQIVND (reference sequence). The CDR3 runs 15 residues. Trimming removed 5 bases from V and 3 bases from J; junction bases left unmatched: 6. Full variable domain (rest looked up from reference TRBV19 and TRBJ2-3): DGGITQSPKYLFRKEGQNVTLSCEQNLNHDAMYWYRQDPGQGLRLIYYSQIVNDFQKGDIAEGYSVSREKKESFPLTVTSAQKNPTAFYLCASSPGTGWTDTQYFGPGTRLTVL.

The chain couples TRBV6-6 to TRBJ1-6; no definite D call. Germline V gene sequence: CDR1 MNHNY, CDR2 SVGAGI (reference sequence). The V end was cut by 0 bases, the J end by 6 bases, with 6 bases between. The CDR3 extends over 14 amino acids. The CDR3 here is CASSYSRSNSPLHF. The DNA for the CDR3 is TGTGCCAGCAGTTACTCACGGAGTAATTCACCCCTCCACTTT.

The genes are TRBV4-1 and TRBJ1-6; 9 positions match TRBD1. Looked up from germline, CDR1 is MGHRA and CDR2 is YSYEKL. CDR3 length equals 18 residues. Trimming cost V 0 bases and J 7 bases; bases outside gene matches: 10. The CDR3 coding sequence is TGCGCCAGCAGCCAAGATCGGCAACAGGGGGCGAAGAATTCACCCCTCCACTTT. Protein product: CASSQDRQQGAKNSPLHF.